This T cell receptor beta chain stems from a study of cytomegalovirus exposure and HLA in healthy donors. Vbeta (60) and Jbeta (13) primers were used in the PCR. The data were produced by immunoSEQ multiplex PCR, yet TCRdb's version contains in-frame clones alone and is incomplete. Seen here are approximately 170,000 clones, around 85% observed once, and the top ten hold approximately 2.2%. Germline V CDR1 and CDR2: SGHKS, YYEKEE (reference sequence). The CDR3 is made up of 12 amino acids. The V end lost 6 bases, the J end lost 11 bases, and 17 bases lay between the germline ends. This clone has only a few counts.

The rearrangement uses TRBV5-5 and TRBJ1-1; D call uncertain. The clonotype originates from a male donor in good health and CMV-seronegative. The sample was PBMCs. The chain's CDR3 is CASTVGPEGAFF. In nucleotides, the CDR3 is TGTGCCAGCACCGTTGGGCCCGAAGGCGCTTTCTTT.